This TCR beta chain is from a study of shared clonotypes between healthy human individuals. Study overall: The plates for each donor numbered three CD4 naive, three CD4 memory, two CD8 naive and one CD8 memory.

The V gene end was trimmed by 3 bases and the J gene end by 3 bases; junction bases not matched to a gene: 7. The length of the CDR3 is 16 residues. CDR1 is LNHDA and CDR2 is SQIVND in the germline V gene (reference sequence). Donors were healthy HIV-negative adults without recent acute infections or vaccinations. The protocol was immunoSEQ multiplex PCR, while the TCRdb copy is restricted to in-frame clones and leaves out a portion. Altogether over a million clones are present, about 70% being singletons, with the ten largest covering about 1.5%. Sequenced: memory CD4+ T cells sorted from blood. Subset: CD45RA-negative fraction. The genes are TRBV19 and TRBJ2-2; the match to TRBD2 covers 7 bases. This receptor was obtained from a man between 18 and 35 years old in good health. The CDR3 is CASSIPPGRYTGELFF. CDR3 nucleotides: TGTGCCAGTAGTATCCCCCCCGGGAGGTACACCGGGGAGCTGTTTTTT.